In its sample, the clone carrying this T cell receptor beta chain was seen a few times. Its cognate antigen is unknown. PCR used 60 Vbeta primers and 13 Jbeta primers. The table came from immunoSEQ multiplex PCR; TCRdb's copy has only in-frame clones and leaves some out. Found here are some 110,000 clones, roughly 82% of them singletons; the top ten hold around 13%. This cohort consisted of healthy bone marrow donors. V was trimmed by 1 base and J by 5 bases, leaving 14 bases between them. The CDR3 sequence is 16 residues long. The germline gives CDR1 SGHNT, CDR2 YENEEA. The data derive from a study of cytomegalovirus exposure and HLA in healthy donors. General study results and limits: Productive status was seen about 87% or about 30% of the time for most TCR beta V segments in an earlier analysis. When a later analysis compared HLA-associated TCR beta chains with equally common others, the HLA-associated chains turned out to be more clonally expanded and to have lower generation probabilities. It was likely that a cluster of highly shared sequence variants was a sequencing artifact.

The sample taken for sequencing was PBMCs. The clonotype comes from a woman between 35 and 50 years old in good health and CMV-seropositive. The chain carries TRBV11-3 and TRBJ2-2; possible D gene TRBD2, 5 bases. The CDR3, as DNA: TGTGCCAGCAGCTTAGGTTCGGGGAGTTCAACCGGGGAGCTGTTTTTT. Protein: CASSLGSGSSTGELFF.